The entry that follows covers one TCR beta chain sequence. Its matching antigen is unknown. Primers: 60 Vbeta forward and 13 Jbeta reverse. Clones were sequenced by immunoSEQ multiplex PCR, and TCRdb holds only the in-frame ones, with some missing. The repertoire holds 150,000 to 180,000 clones, with 80% to 90% as singletons. The source of the sample is a study of cytomegalovirus exposure and HLA in healthy donors. Findings and limits, study-wide: TRBV6-2, TRBV6-3 and some other V segments were unresolvable in 87-base-pair reads. In a later analysis, a missense DCLRE1C variant was linked to TCR beta V- and J-gene trimming.

The CDR3 totals 13 residues. V was shortened by 8 bases and J by 6 bases, with 14 bases between the two germline ends. Germline CDR1 is LNHNV and CDR2 is YYDKDF (reference sequence). This TCR came from a woman between 18 and 30 years old in good health and CMV-seronegative. Sequenced material: PBMCs. The rearrangement links TRBV15 to TRBJ2-4; D is possibly TRBD2 (6 bases). Written as DNA, the CDR3 is TGTGCCACCCATAGCGGTTTTAGAAACATTCAGTACTTC. Translating gives CATHSGFRNIQYF.